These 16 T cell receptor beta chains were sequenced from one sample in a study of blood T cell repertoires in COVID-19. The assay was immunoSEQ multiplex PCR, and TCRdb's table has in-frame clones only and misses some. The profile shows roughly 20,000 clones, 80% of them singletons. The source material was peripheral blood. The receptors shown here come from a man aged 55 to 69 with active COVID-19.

The CDR3 spells CATRLEPGQDNSPLHF. DNA for the CDR3: TGTGCCACCAGACTGGAACCGGGACAGGATAATTCACCCCTCCACTTT. The V gene is TRBV19, the J gene TRBJ1-6, with 8 nucleotides matching TRBD1. Germline lookup yields CDR1 LNHDA and CDR2 SQIVND (reference sequence). The V and J ends lost 10 bases and 5 bases, in that order; junction bases with no gene match: 13. The CDR3 consists of 16 residues.

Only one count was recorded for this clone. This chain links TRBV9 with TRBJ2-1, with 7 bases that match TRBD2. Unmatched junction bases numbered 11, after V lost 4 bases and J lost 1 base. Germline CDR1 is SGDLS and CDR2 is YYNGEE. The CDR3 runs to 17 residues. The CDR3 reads CASSFRRTSSSYNEQFF. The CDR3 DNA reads TGTGCCAGCAGCTTCCGGCGGACTAGTTCTTCCTACAATGAGCAGTTCTTC.

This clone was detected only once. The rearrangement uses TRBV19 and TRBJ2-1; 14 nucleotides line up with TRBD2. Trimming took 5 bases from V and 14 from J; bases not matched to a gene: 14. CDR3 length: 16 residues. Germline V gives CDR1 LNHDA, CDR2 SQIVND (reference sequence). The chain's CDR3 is CASSPGTSGSKGREFF. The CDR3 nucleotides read TGTGCCAGTAGTCCCGGGACTAGCGGGAGTAAAGGGAGGGAGTTCTTC.

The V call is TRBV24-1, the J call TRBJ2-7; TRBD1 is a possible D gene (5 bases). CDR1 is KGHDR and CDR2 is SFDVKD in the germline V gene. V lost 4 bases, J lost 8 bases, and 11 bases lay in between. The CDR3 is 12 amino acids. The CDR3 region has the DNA TGTGCCACCAGTGAATCAACAGGAAAGCAGTACTTC. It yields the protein CATSESTGKQYF.

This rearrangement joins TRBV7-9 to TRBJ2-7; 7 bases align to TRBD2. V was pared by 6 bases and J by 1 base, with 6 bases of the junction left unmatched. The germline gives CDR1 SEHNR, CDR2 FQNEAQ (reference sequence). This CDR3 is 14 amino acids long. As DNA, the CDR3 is TGTGCCAGCAGTTTCGCTAGCGGATCCTACGAGCAGTACTTC. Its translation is CASSFASGSYEQYF.

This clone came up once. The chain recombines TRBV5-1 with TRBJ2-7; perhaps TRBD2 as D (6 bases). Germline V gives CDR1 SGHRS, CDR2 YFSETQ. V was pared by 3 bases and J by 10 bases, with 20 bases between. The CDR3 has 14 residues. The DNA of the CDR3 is TGCGCCAGCAGCTCGATGGGGGGTTTAGACCTTCAGTACTTC. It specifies CASSSMGGLDLQYF.

The CDR3 region has the DNA TGTGCCAGCAGACAACAGGGGGGTGCCGCTGAAGCTTTCTTT. Residues: CASRQQGGAAEAFF. The rearrangement joins TRBV7-3 to TRBJ1-1, with 8 bases matching TRBD1. V shed 6 bases, J shed 6 bases, and the junction held 9 bases outside the gene matches. The CDR3 covers 14 residues. Germline CDR1 SGHTA, CDR2 FQGTGA. Based on the CDR3 plus reference TRBV7-3 and TRBJ1-1, the full variable domain is GAGVSQTPSNKVTEKGKYVELRCDPISGHTALYWYRQSLGQGPEFLIYFQGTGAADDSGLPNDRFFAVRPEGSVSTLKIQRTERGDSAVYLCASRQQGGAAEAFFGQGTRLTVV.

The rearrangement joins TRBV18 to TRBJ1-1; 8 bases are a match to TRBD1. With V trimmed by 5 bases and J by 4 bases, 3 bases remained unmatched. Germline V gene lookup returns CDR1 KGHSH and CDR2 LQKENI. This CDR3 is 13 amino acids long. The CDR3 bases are TGTGCCAGCTCAGAGACAGGGGCCACTGAAGCTTTCTTT. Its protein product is CASSETGATEAFF.

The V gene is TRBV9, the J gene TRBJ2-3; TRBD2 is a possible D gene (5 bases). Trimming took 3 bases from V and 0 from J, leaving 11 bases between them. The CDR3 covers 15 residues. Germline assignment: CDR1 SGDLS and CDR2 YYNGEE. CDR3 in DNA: TGTGCCAGCAGCGCCCGGGATTCAAGCACAGATACGCAGTATTTT. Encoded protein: CASSARDSSTDTQYF.

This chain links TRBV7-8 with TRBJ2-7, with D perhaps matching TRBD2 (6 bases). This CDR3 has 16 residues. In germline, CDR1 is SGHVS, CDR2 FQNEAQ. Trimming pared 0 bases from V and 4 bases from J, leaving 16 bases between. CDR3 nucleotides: TGTGCCAGCAGCTTAGCAGGAGGGGCTTTGGGATACGAGCAGTACTTC. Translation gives CASSLAGGALGYEQYF.

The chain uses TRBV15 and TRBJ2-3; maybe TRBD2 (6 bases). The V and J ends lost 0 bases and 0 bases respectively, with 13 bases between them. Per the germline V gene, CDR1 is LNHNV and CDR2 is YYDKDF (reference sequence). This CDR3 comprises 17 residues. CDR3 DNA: TGTGCCACCAGCAGAGACGGGATGGGGGGTAGCACAGATACGCAGTATTTT. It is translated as CATSRDGMGGSTDTQYF.

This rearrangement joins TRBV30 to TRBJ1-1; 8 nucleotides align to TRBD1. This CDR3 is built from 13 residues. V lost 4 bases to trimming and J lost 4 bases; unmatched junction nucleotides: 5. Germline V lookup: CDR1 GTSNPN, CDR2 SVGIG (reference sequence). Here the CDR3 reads CAWTPDRATEAFF. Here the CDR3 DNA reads TGTGCCTGGACCCCGGACAGGGCCACTGAAGCTTTCTTT.

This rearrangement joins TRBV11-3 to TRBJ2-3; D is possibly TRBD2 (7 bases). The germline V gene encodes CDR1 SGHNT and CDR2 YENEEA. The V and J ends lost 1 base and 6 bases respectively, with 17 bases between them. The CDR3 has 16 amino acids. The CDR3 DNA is TGTGCCAGCAGCTTAGCTTGGCGCGGGGGCGAGGATACGCAGTATTTT. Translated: CASSLAWRGGEDTQYF.

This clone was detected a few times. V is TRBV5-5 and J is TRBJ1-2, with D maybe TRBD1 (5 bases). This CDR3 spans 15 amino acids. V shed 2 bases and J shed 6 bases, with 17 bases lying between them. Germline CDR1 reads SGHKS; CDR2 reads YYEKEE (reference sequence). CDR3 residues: CASSFRVAGLDGYTF. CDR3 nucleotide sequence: TGTGCCAGCAGCTTTAGGGTGGCAGGGTTGGATGGCTACACCTTC.

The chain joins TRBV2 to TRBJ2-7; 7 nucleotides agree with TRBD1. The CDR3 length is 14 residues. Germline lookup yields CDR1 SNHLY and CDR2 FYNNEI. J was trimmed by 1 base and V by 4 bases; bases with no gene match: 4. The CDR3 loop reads CASSGGTVSYEQYF. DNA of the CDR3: TGTGCCAGCAGTGGGGGGACAGTGTCCTACGAGCAGTACTTC.

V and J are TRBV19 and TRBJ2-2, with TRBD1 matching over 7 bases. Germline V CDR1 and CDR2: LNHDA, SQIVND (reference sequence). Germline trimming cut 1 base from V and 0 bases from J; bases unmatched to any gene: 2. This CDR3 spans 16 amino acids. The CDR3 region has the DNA TGTGCCAGTAGTATAGGAGGGGGCGCGAACACCGGGGAGCTGTTTTTT. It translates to CASSIGGGANTGELFF. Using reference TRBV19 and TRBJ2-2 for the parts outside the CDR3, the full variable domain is DGGITQSPKYLFRKEGQNVTLSCEQNLNHDAMYWYRQDPGQGLRLIYYSQIVNDFQKGDIAEGYSVSREKKESFPLTVTSAQKNPTAFYLCASSIGGGANTGELFFGEGSRLTVL.